This T cell receptor (beta chain) was retrieved from a study of neurological immune-mediated disorders. For the unsorted libraries, 2 million PBMCs stored at -80 C served as input. The study, taken as a whole, reports: In HTLV-1-associated myelopathy, TCR clonal expansion was greatest, and in multiple sclerosis it was least, below healthy controls. Repertoires from 18 of 34 multiple sclerosis patients grouped phylogenetically into a related-CDR3 cluster, suggesting a possible signature.

Sequencing runs each generated in excess of 160 million TCR-beta sequences derived from 15-18 subjects. TCRdb redid the calling of the 5' RACE reads with MiXCR, one entry per CDR3 protein. The table has approximately 46,000 distinct CDR3 sequences, approximately 3% seen once; the top ten hold over 13%. Germline loops: CDR1 DFQATT, CDR2 SNEGSKA (reference sequence). This CDR3 region has 13 residues. Points on this clonotype: Its matching antigen is unknown. Given a much more abundant clone one base away, this may be a read error.

The sample taken for sequencing was PBMCs. The TCR comes from a woman in her fifties or sixties with multiple sclerosis. This chain links TRBV20-1 with TRBJ1-5, with unresolved D. The CDR3 DNA reads TGCAGTGCTAGAGATCGGAGTAATCAGCACCAGCATTTT. It codes for CSARDRSNQHQHF.